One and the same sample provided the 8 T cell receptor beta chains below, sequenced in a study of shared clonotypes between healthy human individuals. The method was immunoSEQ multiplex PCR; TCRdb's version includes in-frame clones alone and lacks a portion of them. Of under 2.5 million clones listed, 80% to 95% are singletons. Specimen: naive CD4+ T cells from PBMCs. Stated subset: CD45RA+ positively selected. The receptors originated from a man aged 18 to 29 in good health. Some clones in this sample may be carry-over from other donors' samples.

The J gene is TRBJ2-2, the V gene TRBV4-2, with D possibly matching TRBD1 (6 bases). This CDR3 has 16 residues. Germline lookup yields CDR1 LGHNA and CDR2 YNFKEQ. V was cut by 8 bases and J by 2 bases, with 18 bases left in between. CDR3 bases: TGTGCCAGCTTGGGGCCCGGACAGCAAAACACCGGGGAGCTGTTTTTT. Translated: CASLGPGQQNTGELFF.

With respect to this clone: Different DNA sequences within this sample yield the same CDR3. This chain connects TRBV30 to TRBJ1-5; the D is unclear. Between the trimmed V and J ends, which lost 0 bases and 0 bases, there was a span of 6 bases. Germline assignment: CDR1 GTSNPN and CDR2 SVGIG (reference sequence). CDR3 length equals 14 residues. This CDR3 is CAWSVGYSNQPQHF. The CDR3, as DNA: TGTGCCTGGAGTGTGGGTTATAGCAATCAGCCCCAGCATTTT.

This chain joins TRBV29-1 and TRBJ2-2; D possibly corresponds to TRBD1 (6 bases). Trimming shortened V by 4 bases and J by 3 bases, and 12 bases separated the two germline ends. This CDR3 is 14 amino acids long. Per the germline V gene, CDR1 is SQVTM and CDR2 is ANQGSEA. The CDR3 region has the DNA TGCAGCGTTGCGCGAGGGGGTGACACCGGGGAGCTGTTTTTT. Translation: CSVARGGDTGELFF.

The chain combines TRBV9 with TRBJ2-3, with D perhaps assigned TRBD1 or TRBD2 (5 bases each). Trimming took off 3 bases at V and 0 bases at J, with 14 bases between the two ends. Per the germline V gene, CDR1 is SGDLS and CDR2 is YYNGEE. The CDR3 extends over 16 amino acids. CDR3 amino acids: CASSARWGGSTDTQYF. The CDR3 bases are TGTGCCAGCAGCGCCCGGTGGGGCGGGAGCACAGATACGCAGTATTTT.

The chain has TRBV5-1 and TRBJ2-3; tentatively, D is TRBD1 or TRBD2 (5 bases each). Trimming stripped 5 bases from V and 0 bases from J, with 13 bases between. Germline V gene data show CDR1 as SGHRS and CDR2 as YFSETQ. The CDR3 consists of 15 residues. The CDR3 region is CASRPGTASTDTQYF. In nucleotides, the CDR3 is TGCGCCAGCAGGCCCGGGACGGCTAGCACAGATACGCAGTATTTT.

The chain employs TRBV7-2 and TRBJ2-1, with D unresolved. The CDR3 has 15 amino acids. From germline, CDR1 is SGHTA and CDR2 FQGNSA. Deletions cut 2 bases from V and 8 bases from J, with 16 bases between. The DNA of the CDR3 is TGTGCCAGCAGCTTATTTACCGTCCTGCCCCATGAGCAGTTCTTC. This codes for CASSLFTVLPHEQFF.

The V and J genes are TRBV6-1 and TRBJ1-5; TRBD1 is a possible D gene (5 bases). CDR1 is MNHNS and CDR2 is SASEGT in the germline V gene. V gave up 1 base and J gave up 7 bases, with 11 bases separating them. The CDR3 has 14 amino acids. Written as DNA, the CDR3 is TGTGCCAGCAGTGAAGGAGGAGGGGCCCAGCCCCAGCATTTT. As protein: CASSEGGGAQPQHF.

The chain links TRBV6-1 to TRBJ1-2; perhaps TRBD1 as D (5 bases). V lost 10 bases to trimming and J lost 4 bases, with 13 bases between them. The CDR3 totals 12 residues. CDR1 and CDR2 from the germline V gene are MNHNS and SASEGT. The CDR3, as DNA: TGTGCCACCTCCCGAGGGACCTATGGCTACACCTTC. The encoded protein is CATSRGTYGYTF.